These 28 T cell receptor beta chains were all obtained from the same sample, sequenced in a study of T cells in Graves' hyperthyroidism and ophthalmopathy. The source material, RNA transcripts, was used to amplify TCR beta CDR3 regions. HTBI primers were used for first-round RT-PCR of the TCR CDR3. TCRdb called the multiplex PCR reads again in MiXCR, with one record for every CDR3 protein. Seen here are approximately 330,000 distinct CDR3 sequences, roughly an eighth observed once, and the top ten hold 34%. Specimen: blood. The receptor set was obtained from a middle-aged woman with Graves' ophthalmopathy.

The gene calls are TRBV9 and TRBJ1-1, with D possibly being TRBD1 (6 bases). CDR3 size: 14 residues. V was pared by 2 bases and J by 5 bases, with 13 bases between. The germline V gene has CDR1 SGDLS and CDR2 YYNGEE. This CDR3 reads CASSVEGEGTEAFF. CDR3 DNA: TGTGCCAGCAGCGTTGAGGGGGAGGGGACTGAAGCTTTCTTT.

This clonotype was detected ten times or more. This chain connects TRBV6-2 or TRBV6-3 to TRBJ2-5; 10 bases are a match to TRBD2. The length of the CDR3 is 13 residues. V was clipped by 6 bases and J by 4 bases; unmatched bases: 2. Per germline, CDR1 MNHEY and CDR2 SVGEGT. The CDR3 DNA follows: TGTGCCAGCAGGCTAGCGGGAGTAGAGACCCAGTACTTC. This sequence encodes CASRLAGVETQYF.

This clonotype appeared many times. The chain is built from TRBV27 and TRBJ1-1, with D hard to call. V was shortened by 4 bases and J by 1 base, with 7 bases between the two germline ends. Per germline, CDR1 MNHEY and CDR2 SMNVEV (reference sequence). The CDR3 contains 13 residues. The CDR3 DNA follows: TGTGCCAGCAGTTGGCAGACGAACACTGAAGCTTTCTTT. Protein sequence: CASSWQTNTEAFF.

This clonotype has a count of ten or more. CDR3 DNA sequence: TGTGCCAGCAGTGAACAACGGCGTGGCTACACCTTC. It yields the protein CASSEQRRGYTF. The J gene is TRBJ1-2, the V gene TRBV6-1, with no clear D. Germline V gene data show CDR1 as MNHNS and CDR2 as SASEGT. This CDR3 comprises 12 residues. V gave up 2 bases and J gave up 7 bases, with 8 bases separating them.

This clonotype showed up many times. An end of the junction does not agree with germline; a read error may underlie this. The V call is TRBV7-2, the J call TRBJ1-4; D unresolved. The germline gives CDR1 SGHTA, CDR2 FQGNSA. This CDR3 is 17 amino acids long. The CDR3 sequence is CASSLVPVPRPNEKLFF. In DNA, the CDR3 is TGTGCCAGCAGCTTAGTACCAGTCCCTAGGCCTAACGAAAAACTGTTTTTT.

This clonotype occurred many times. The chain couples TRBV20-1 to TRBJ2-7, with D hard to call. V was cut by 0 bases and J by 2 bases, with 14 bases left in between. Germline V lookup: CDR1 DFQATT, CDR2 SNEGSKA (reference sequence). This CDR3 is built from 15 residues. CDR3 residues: CSARDEGGTPYEQYF. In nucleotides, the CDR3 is TGCAGTGCTAGAGATGAAGGCGGCACCCCCTACGAGCAGTACTTC.

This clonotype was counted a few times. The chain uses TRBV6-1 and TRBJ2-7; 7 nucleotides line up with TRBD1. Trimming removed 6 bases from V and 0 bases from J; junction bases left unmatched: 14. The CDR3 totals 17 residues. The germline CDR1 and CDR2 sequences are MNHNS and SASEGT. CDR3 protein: CASRTGQWDLSSYEQYF. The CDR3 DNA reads TGTGCCAGCAGGACGGGACAGTGGGACCTAAGCTCCTACGAGCAGTACTTC.

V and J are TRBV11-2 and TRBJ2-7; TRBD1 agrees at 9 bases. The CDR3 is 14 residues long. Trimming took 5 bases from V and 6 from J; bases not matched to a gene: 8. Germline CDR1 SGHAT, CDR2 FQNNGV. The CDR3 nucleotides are TGTGCCAGCAGCGGCTGGACAGGGGATCGCGAGCAGTACTTC. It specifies CASSGWTGDREQYF.

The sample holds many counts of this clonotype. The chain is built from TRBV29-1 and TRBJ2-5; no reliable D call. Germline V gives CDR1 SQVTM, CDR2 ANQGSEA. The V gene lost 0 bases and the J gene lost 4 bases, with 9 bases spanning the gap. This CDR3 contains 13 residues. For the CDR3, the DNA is TGCAGCGTTGAAGATTCGGCCGGAGAGACCCAGTACTTC. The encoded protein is CSVEDSAGETQYF. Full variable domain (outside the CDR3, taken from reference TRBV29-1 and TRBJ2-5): SAVISQKPSRDICQRGTSLTIQCQVDSQVTMMFWYRQQPGQSLTLIATANQGSEATYESGFVIDKFPISRPNLTFSTLTVSNMSPEDSSIYLCSVEDSAGETQYFGPGTRLLVL.

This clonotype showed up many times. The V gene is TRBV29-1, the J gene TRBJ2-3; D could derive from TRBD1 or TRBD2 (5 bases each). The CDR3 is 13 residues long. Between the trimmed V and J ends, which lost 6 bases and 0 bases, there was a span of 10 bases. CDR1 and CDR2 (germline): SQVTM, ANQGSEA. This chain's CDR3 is CSVVGDSTDTQYF. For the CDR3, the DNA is TGCAGCGTCGTGGGGGACAGCACAGATACGCAGTATTTT.

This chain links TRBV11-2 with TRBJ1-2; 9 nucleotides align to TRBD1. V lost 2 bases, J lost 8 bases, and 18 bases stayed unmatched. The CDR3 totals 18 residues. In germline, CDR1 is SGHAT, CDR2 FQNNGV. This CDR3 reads CASSLIGGTGTGLGGYTF. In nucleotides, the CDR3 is TGTGCCAGCAGCTTAATCGGTGGAACTGGGACAGGGTTGGGCGGCTACACCTTC.

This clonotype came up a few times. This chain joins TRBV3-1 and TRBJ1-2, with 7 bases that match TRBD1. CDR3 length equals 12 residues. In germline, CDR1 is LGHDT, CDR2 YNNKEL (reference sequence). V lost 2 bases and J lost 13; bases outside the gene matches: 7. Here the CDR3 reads CASSQSDRTPTF. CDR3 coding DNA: TGTGCCAGCAGCCAATCGGACAGGACTCCCACCTTC.

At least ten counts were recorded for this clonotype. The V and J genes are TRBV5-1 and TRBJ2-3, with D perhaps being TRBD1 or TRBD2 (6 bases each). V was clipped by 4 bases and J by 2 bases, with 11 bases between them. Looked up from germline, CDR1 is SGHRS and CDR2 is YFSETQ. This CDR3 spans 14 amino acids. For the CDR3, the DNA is TGCGCCAGCAGCAAAGGGGGGTCCACAGATACGCAGTATTTT. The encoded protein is CASSKGGSTDTQYF.

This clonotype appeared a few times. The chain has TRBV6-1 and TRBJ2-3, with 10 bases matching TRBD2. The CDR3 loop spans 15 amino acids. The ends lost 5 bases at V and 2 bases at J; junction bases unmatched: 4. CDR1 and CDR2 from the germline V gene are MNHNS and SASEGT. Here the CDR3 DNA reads TGTGCCAGCAGTCTCCTAGCGGGGGTCACAGATACGCAGTATTTT. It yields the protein CASSLLAGVTDTQYF.

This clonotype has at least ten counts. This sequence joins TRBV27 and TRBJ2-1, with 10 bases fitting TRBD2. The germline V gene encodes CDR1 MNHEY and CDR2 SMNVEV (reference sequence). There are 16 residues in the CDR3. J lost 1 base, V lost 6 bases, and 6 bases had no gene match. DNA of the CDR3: TGTGCCAGCAGCCCAGGACTAGCGGAATCCTACAATGAGCAGTTCTTC. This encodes CASSPGLAESYNEQFF.

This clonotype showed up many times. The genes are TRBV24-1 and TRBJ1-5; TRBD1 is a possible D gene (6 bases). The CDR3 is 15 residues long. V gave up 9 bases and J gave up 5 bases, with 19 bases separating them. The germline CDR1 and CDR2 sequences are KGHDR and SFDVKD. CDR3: CATAEGGQSYQPQHF. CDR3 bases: TGTGCCACCGCCGAAGGAGGACAGAGTTATCAGCCCCAGCATTTT.

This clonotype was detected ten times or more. As DNA, the CDR3 is TGTGCCAGCAGAACCAACTCCCGGGACAGGCGACCGGGAAAAAATTCACCCCTCCACTTT. Encoded protein: CASRTNSRDRRPGKNSPLHF. The chain employs TRBV6-2 or TRBV6-3 and TRBJ1-6, with TRBD1 identical over 8 bases. V dropped 6 bases and J dropped 7; count of bases not matched to a gene: 23. This CDR3 contains 20 residues. Germline V gives CDR1 MNHEY, CDR2 SVGEGT.

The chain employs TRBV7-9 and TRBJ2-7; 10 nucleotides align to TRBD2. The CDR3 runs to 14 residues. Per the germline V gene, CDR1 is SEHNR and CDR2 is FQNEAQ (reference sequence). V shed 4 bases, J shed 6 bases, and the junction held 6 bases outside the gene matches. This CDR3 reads CASSSGTSAVEQYF. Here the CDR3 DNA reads TGTGCCAGCAGCTCAGGGACTAGCGCGGTCGAGCAGTACTTC.

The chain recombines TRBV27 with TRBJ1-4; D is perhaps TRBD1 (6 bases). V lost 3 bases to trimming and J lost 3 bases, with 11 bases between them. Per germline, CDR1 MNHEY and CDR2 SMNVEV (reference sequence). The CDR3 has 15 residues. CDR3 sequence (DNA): TGTGCCAGCAGTTTTGGGGGGGCTGCTAATGAAAAACTGTTTTTT. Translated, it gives CASSFGGAANEKLFF.

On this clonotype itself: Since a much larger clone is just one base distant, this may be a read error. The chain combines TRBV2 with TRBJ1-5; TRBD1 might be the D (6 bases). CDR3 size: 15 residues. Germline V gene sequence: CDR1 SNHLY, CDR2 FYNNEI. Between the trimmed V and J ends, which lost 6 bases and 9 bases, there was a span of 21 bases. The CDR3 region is CASSEQRGGRGPQHF. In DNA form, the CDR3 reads TGTGCCAGCAGCGAACAGAGGGGGGGGAGGGGGCCCCAGCATTTT.

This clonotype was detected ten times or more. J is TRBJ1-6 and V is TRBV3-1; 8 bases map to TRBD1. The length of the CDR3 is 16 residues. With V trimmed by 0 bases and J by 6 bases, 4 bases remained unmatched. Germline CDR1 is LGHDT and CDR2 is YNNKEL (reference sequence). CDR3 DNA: TGTGCCAGCAGCCAAGACGGCGGACAGGGTAATTCACCCCTCCACTTT. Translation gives CASSQDGGQGNSPLHF. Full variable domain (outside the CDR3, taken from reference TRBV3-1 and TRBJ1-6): DTAVSQTPKYLVTQMGNDKSIKCEQNLGHDTMYWYKQDSKKFLKIMFSYNNKELIINETVPNRFSPKSPDKAHLNLHINSLELGDSAVYFCASSQDGGQGNSPLHFGNGTRLTVT.

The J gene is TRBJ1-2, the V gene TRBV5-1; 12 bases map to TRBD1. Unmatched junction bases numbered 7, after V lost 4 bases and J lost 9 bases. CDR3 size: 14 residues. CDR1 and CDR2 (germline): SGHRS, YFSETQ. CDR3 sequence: CASSTTGTGGSYTF. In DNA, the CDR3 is TGCGCCAGCAGCACAACCGGGACAGGGGGCAGCTACACCTTC.

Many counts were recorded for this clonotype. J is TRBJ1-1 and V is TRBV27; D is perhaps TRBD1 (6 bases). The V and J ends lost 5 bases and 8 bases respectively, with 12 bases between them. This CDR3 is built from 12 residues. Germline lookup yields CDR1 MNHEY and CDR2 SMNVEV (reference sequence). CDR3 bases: TGTGCCAGCAGTCTCGACAGGCGGGAAGCTTTCTTT. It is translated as CASSLDRREAFF.

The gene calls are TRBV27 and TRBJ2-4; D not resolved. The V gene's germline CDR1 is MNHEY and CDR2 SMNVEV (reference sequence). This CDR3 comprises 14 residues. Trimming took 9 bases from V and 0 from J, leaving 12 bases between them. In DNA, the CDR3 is TGTGCCAGTTGGACGCTGCTAGCCAAAAACATTCAGTACTTC. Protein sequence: CASWTLLAKNIQYF.

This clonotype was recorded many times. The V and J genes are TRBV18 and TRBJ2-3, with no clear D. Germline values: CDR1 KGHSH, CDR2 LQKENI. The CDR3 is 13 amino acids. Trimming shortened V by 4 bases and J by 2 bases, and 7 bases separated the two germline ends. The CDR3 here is CASSLQITDTQYF. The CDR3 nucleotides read TGTGCCAGCTCACTCCAGATCACAGATACGCAGTATTTT.

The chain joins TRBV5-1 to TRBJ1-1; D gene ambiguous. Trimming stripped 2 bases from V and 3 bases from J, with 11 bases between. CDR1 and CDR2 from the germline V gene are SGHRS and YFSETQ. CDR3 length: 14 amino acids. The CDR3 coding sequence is TGCGCCAGCAGCTTTGTCAGAGCGGACACTGAAGCTTTCTTT. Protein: CASSFVRADTEAFF. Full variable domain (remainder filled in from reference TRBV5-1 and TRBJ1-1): KAGVTQTPRYLIKTRGQQVTLSCSPISGHRSVSWYQQTPGQGLQFLFEYFSETQRNKGNFPGRFSGRQFSNSRSEMNVSTLELGDSALYLCASSFVRADTEAFFGQGTRLTVV.

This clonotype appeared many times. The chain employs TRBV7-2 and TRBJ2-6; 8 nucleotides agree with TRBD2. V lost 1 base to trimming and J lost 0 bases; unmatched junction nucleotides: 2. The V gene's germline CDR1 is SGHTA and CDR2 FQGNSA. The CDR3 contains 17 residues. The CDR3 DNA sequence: TGTGCCAGCAGCTTAGTCAGCGGGGGCTCTGGGGCCAACGTCCTGACTTTC. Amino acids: CASSLVSGGSGANVLTF. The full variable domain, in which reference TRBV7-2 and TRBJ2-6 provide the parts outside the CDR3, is GAGVSQSPSNKVTEKGKDVELRCDPISGHTALYWYRQSLGQGLEFLIYFQGNSAPDKSGLPSDRFSAERTGGSVSTLTIQRTQQEDSAVYLCASSLVSGGSGANVLTFGAGSRLTVL.

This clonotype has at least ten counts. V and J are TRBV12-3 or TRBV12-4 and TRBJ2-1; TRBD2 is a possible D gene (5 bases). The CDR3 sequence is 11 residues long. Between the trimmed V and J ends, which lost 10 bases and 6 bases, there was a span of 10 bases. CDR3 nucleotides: TGTGCCACCTGGACTGGCAATGAGCAGTTCTTC. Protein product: CATWTGNEQFF.